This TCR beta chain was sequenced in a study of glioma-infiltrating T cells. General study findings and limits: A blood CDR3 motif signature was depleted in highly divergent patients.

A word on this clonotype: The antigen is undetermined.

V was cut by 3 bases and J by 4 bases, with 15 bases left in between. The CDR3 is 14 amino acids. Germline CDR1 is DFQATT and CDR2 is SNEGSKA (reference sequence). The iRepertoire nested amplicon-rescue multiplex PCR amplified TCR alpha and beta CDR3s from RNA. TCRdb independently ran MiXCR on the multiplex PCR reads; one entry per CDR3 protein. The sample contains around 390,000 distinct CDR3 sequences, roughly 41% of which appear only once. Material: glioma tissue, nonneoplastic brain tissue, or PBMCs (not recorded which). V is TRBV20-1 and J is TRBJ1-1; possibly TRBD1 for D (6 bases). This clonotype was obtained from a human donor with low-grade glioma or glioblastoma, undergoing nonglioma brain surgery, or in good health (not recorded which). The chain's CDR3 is CSASPGTWRTEAFF. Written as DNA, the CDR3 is TGCAGTGCTAGTCCCGGGACATGGCGCACTGAAGCTTTCTTT.